The entry below describes one TCR beta chain. The sample originates from a study of cytomegalovirus exposure and HLA in healthy donors. TCRdb's table, derived via immunoSEQ multiplex PCR, lists solely in-frame clones and lacks some. In the table there are 70,000 or so clones, roughly 94% of which are singletons. Trimming at V came to 5 bases and at J to 5 bases, leaving 4 bases not matched to a gene. This CDR3 spans 13 amino acids. Germline V lookup: CDR1 SGHTA, CDR2 FQGTGA. The chain is built from TRBV7-3 and TRBJ2-3; TRBD1 matches at 7 bases. This TCR was recovered from a woman aged 18-30 years in good health and CMV-seropositive. Sequencing was done on a sample of PBMCs. CDR3 sequence (DNA): TGTGCCAGCAGCGTATACAGGGGAGATACGCAGTATTTT. Protein product: CASSVYRGDTQYF.